This T cell receptor beta chain was identified during a study of T cell responses to AZD1222 COVID-19 vaccine. Trimming cost V 3 bases and J 5 bases; bases outside gene matches: 12. This CDR3 has 16 residues. The germline V gene encodes CDR1 MDHEN and CDR2 SYDVKM. The data were produced by immunoSEQ multiplex PCR, yet TCRdb's version contains in-frame clones alone and is incomplete. The profile shows approximately 160,000 clones, about 91% of them singletons. The sequences come from peripheral blood, collected on day 0 of MenACWY control vaccination. This clonotype was sampled from an adult in good health. The chain couples TRBV28 to TRBJ1-1, with TRBD1 matching over 7 bases. CDR3 sequence (DNA): TGTGCCAGCAGTTTTTCATTACAGGGGTATCGAACTGAAGCTTTCTTT. Its translation is CASSFSLQGYRTEAFF.